Listed here are 3 T cell receptor beta chains from one sample, sequenced in a study of identical twins. MiXCR, run by TCRdb on the 5' RACE reads, gives a single entry per CDR3 protein. The sample consists of more than 200,000 distinct CDR3 sequences, around 9.6% of them appearing once. Sequencing was done on a sample of memory (CD45RO+) T cells sorted from blood. Receptors were obtained from a woman between 18 and 29 years old in good health.

This chain joins TRBV3-1 and TRBJ1-2, with D tentatively TRBD1 (6 bases). Germline CDR1 LGHDT, CDR2 YNNKEL (reference sequence). V lost 0 bases, J lost 4 bases, and 15 bases lay in between. The CDR3 consists of 16 residues. CDR3 in amino acids: CASSQDPPGESYGYTF. The CDR3 DNA reads TGTGCCAGCAGCCAAGATCCCCCAGGGGAGAGCTATGGCTACACCTTC. The full variable domain, completed using reference TRBV3-1 and TRBJ1-2, is DTAVSQTPKYLVTQMGNDKSIKCEQNLGHDTMYWYKQDSKKFLKIMFSYNNKELIINETVPNRFSPKSPDKAHLNLHINSLELGDSAVYFCASSQDPPGESYGYTFGSGTRLTVV.

There are a few counts of this clonotype. J is TRBJ2-7 and V is TRBV7-2; D perhaps matches TRBD2 (5 bases). The CDR3 is 15 residues long. V shed 5 bases and J shed 2 bases, with 16 bases lying between them. From germline, CDR1 is SGHTA and CDR2 FQGNSA. CDR3 nucleotide sequence: TGTGCCAGCAGCCAATCGGGCACCGGGGCCTACGAGCAGTACTTC. It specifies CASSQSGTGAYEQYF.

This clonotype came up once. The chain uses TRBV4-1 and TRBJ2-5; 13 bases map to TRBD2. CDR1 and CDR2 (germline): MGHRA, YSYEKL. This CDR3 contains 16 residues. J lost 5 bases, V lost 3 bases, and 6 bases had no gene match. CDR3 sequence: CASSHRTSGSPETQYF. The CDR3 coding sequence is TGCGCCAGCAGCCACCGGACTAGCGGGAGCCCTGAGACCCAGTACTTC.